This TCR beta chain came from a study of response to subunit inactivated influenza vaccine. Germline assignment: CDR1 SGHVS and CDR2 FQNEAQ. Losses at the gene ends were 4 bases for V and 5 bases for J; bases not matched to a gene: 10. The CDR3 loop spans 16 amino acids. A remark on this clonotype: The antigen remains unidentified.

General observations from the study: After each seasonal influenza vaccination, few new T cells are recruited, the authors suggested.

TCRdb re-called the RT-PCR reads with MiXCR, one entry per CDR3 protein. The sample lists approximately 730,000 distinct CDR3 sequences; 14% were seen once. The chain employs TRBV7-8 and TRBJ2-3; 9 positions agree with TRBD1. The sequencing used PBMCs from blood, collected 14 to 15 days before vaccination. The source of this sequence is a man aged 45-65 years who received an inactivated influenza vaccine. The chain's CDR3 is CASSSPSGTGLDTQYF. The CDR3 nucleotides are TGTGCCAGCAGCTCCCCCTCCGGGACAGGGCTAGATACGCAGTATTTT. The variable domain in full, with the rest retrieved from reference TRBV7-8 and TRBJ2-3, is GAGVSQSPRYKVAKRGQDVALRCDPISGHVSLFWYQQALGQGPEFLTYFQNEAQLDKSGLPSDRFFAERPEGSVSTLKIQRTQQEDSAVYLCASSSPSGTGLDTQYFGPGTRLTVL.